This is a list of T cell receptor beta chains from one sample in a study of blood T cell repertoires in COVID-19. Method: immunoSEQ multiplex PCR; TCRdb's copy keeps in-frame clones and lacks some. This repertoire shows approximately 280,000 clones, 89% found once; its top ten account for less than 2%. The specimen sequenced was PBMCs or T cells enriched from blood (not recorded which). All receptors come from an older woman who had recovered from COVID-19. The CDR3 runs from the conserved cysteine through the conserved F or W. The D gene is left open where the match is weak. Expanded clones get a size class; other rows say once, few or many, or leave the size out.

clone size: .
V gene: TRBV5-1
D gene: .
J gene: TRBJ2-1
CDR3 protein: CASSLNPSSNPNEQFF
CDR3 DNA: TGCGCCAGCAGCTTGAACCCTAGCTCAAACCCCAATGAGCAGTTCTTC

clone size: .
V gene: TRBV2
D gene: .
J gene: TRBJ1-2
CDR3 protein: CASSVDSVDYGYTF
CDR3 DNA: TGTGCCAGCAGTGTAGACTCCGTAGACTATGGCTACACCTTC

clone size: once
V gene: TRBV3-1/TRBV3-2
D gene: .
J gene: TRBJ2-1
CDR3 protein: CASSQEGRVYNEQFF
CDR3 DNA: TGTGCCAGCAGCCAAGAAGGCAGGGTGTACAATGAGCAGTTCTTC

clone size: once
V gene: TRBV18
D gene: TRBD2
J gene: TRBJ2-1
CDR3 protein: CASSQTSGRGGNEQFF
CDR3 DNA: TGTGCCAGCTCACAAACTAGCGGGAGAGGTGGCAATGAGCAGTTCTTC

clone size: .
V gene: TRBV10-3
D gene: .
J gene: TRBJ1-6
CDR3 protein: CAISDLPNSPLHF
CDR3 DNA: TGTGCCATCAGTGACCTACCTAATTCACCCCTCCACTTT

clone size: .
V gene: TRBV15
D gene: TRBD2
J gene: TRBJ2-3
CDR3 protein: CATSEDPGLAGRGTQYF
CDR3 DNA: TGTGCCACCAGCGAAGATCCGGGACTAGCGGGGAGGGGTACGCAGTATTTT

clone size: .
V gene: TRBV5-6
D gene: TRBD1
J gene: TRBJ1-3
CDR3 protein: CASRGTGVGNTIYF
CDR3 DNA: TGTGCCAGCAGGGGAACAGGGGTTGGAAACACCATATATTTT

clone size: .
V gene: TRBV7-6
D gene: TRBD1
J gene: TRBJ1-6
CDR3 protein: CASSLAGQQNSPLHF
CDR3 DNA: TGTGCCAGCAGCTTGGCGGGACAGCAAAATTCACCCCTCCACTTT

clone size: once
V gene: TRBV6-5
D gene: TRBD2
J gene: TRBJ2-7
CDR3 protein: CASSYSLGLDAVEQYF
CDR3 DNA: TGTGCCAGCAGTTACTCGCTCGGACTAGATGCCGTCGAGCAGTACTTC

clone size: .
V gene: TRBV10-1
D gene: .
J gene: TRBJ1-6
CDR3 protein: CASSELSQGTSPLHF
CDR3 DNA: TGCGCCAGCAGTGAGCTCTCACAGGGCACTTCACCCCTCCACTTT

clone size: .
V gene: TRBV5-1
D gene: .
J gene: TRBJ2-5
CDR3 protein: CASRQGHGVQETQYF
CDR3 DNA: TGCGCCAGCAGACAAGGACACGGCGTCCAAGAGACCCAGTACTTC

clone size: .
V gene: TRBV7-6
D gene: TRBD2
J gene: TRBJ2-2
CDR3 protein: CASSLEWDYEKSTGTGELFF
CDR3 DNA: TGTGCCAGCAGCTTAGAATGGGACTACGAAAAGAGTACCGGCACCGGGGAGCTGTTTTTT

clone size: .
V gene: TRBV9
D gene: .
J gene: TRBJ1-2
CDR3 protein: CASSVRSAGQGYGYTF
CDR3 DNA: TGTGCCAGCAGCGTACGTTCGGCAGGTCAGGGTTATGGCTACACCTTC

clone size: .
V gene: TRBV28
D gene: .
J gene: TRBJ1-2
CDR3 protein: CASSFGQENYGYTF
CDR3 DNA: TGTGCCAGCAGTTTCGGTCAAGAGAACTATGGCTACACCTTC

clone size: .
V gene: TRBV5-1
D gene: TRBD2
J gene: TRBJ2-5
CDR3 protein: CASKYFTSGSQETQYF
CDR3 DNA: TGCGCCAGCAAGTATTTTACGAGCGGGAGCCAAGAGACCCAGTACTTC

clone size: .
V gene: TRBV18
D gene: TRBD1
J gene: TRBJ1-2
CDR3 protein: CASSPSGDSNYGYTF
CDR3 DNA: TGTGCCAGCTCACCGTCGGGGGACAGTAACTATGGCTACACCTTC

clone size: once
V gene: TRBV6-2/TRBV6-3
D gene: TRBD1
J gene: TRBJ1-4
CDR3 protein: CASSHRGRVGEKLFF
CDR3 DNA: TGTGCCAGCAGCCACAGGGGGCGAGTCGGTGAAAAACTGTTTTTT

clone size: .
V gene: TRBV28
D gene: TRBD1
J gene: TRBJ1-4
CDR3 protein: CASSLRGRTIEKLFF
CDR3 DNA: TGTGCCAGCAGTTTAAGGGGGCGAACTATTGAAAAACTGTTTTTT

clone size: .
V gene: TRBV28
D gene: .
J gene: TRBJ2-2
CDR3 protein: CASSFSGPVTGELFF
CDR3 DNA: TGTGCCAGCAGTTTTAGCGGCCCTGTCACCGGGGAGCTGTTTTTT

clone size: .
V gene: TRBV7-9
D gene: TRBD1
J gene: TRBJ2-7
CDR3 protein: CASKRDRAYEQYF
CDR3 DNA: TGTGCCAGCAAGAGAGACAGGGCCTACGAGCAGTACTTC

clone size: once
V gene: TRBV7-9
D gene: TRBD2
J gene: TRBJ2-5
CDR3 protein: CASSLGSGSDETQYF
CDR3 DNA: TGTGCCAGCAGCTTGGGTAGCGGGAGTGATGAGACCCAGTACTTC

clone size: .
V gene: TRBV3-1/TRBV3-2
D gene: .
J gene: TRBJ1-2
CDR3 protein: CASSQVVRDYGYTF
CDR3 DNA: TGTGCCAGCAGCCAAGTTGTCAGGGACTATGGCTACACCTTC

clone size: .
V gene: TRBV28
D gene: .
J gene: TRBJ1-2
CDR3 protein: CASSLRRYGYTF
CDR3 DNA: TGTGCCAGCAGTTTACGTCGGTATGGCTACACCTTC

clone size: .
V gene: TRBV29-1
D gene: .
J gene: TRBJ1-5
CDR3 protein: CSVAGASNQPQHF
CDR3 DNA: TGCAGCGTTGCAGGGGCGAGCAATCAGCCCCAGCATTTT

clone size: once
V gene: TRBV5-1
D gene: .
J gene: TRBJ1-1
CDR3 protein: CASSLVWAGEAFF
CDR3 DNA: TGCGCCAGCAGCTTGGTGTGGGCCGGTGAAGCTTTCTTT

clone size: .
V gene: TRBV28
D gene: TRBD1
J gene: TRBJ1-2
CDR3 protein: CASWTGGVYGYTF
CDR3 DNA: TGTGCCAGCTGGACAGGGGGCGTCTATGGCTACACCTTC

clone size: few
V gene: TRBV21-1
D gene: .
J gene: TRBJ2-1
CDR3 protein: CASGRRVTSSYNEQFF
CDR3 DNA: TGTGCCAGCGGCCGGAGGGTGACCAGCTCCTACAATGAGCAGTTCTTC

clone size: .
V gene: TRBV29-1
D gene: .
J gene: TRBJ1-1
CDR3 protein: CSVRRRGVNEAFF
CDR3 DNA: TGCAGCGTCCGGCGCAGGGGTGTTAATGAAGCTTTCTTT

clone size: .
V gene: TRBV4-1
D gene: TRBD1
J gene: TRBJ1-5
CDR3 protein: CASSQDPGQGAYQPQHF
CDR3 DNA: TGCGCCAGCAGCCAGGACCCGGGACAGGGGGCTTATCAGCCCCAGCATTTT

clone size: .
V gene: TRBV5-1
D gene: .
J gene: TRBJ2-3
CDR3 protein: CASVRVAQYF
CDR3 DNA: TGCGCCAGCGTCAGGGTGGCGCAGTATTTT

clone size: .
V gene: TRBV27
D gene: TRBD2
J gene: TRBJ2-1
CDR3 protein: CASKAGGQSYNEQFF
CDR3 DNA: TGTGCCAGCAAAGCGGGGGGGCAAAGCTACAATGAGCAGTTCTTC

clone size: .
V gene: TRBV5-1
D gene: .
J gene: TRBJ1-1
CDR3 protein: CASSLSPFQGFSEAFF
CDR3 DNA: TGCGCCAGCAGCTTGTCCCCATTCCAGGGTTTTTCTGAAGCTTTCTTT

clone size: .
V gene: TRBV12-3/TRBV12-4
D gene: .
J gene: TRBJ1-5
CDR3 protein: CASSFGGFLPQHF
CDR3 DNA: TGTGCCAGCAGCTTCGGGGGGTTTCTGCCCCAGCATTTT

clone size: few
V gene: TRBV5-4
D gene: .
J gene: TRBJ1-2
CDR3 protein: CASSFKGASEGKIYGYTF
CDR3 DNA: TGTGCCAGCAGCTTTAAAGGGGCGTCTGAAGGGAAAATCTATGGCTACACCTTC

clone size: .
V gene: TRBV11-2
D gene: .
J gene: TRBJ2-5
CDR3 protein: CASSLDIPGRETQYF
CDR3 DNA: TGTGCCAGCAGCTTAGACATCCCGGGGAGAGAGACCCAGTACTTC

clone size: few
V gene: TRBV18
D gene: .
J gene: TRBJ2-7
CDR3 protein: CASSPPGPSYEQYF
CDR3 DNA: TGTGCCAGCTCGCCTCCGGGTCCCTCCTACGAGCAGTACTTC

clone size: .
V gene: TRBV28
D gene: .
J gene: TRBJ1-6
CDR3 protein: CASSQPKTTDSKTLHF
CDR3 DNA: TGTGCCAGCAGCCAACCGAAAACAACAGACAGTAAGACCCTCCACTTT

clone size: .
V gene: TRBV5-1
D gene: TRBD1
J gene: TRBJ2-5
CDR3 protein: CASSFQGDGETQYF
CDR3 DNA: TGCGCCAGCAGCTTTCAGGGGGACGGAGAGACCCAGTACTTC

clone size: .
V gene: TRBV6-5
D gene: TRBD1
J gene: TRBJ1-2
CDR3 protein: CASRRLTGWRYGYTF
CDR3 DNA: TGTGCCAGCAGGAGATTGACAGGGTGGCGCTATGGCTACACCTTC

clone size: .
V gene: TRBV25-1
D gene: .
J gene: TRBJ2-2
CDR3 protein: CATSLRGSRRTGELFF
CDR3 DNA: TGTGCCACCAGCCTTAGAGGGAGTCGTAGGACCGGGGAGCTGTTTTTT

clone size: .
V gene: TRBV5-1
D gene: .
J gene: TRBJ1-4
CDR3 protein: CASSLVPSNEKLFF
CDR3 DNA: TGCGCCAGCAGCTTGGTTCCCTCTAATGAAAAACTGTTTTTT

clone size: few
V gene: TRBV12-3/TRBV12-4
D gene: .
J gene: TRBJ1-5
CDR3 protein: CASSSRGNQPQHF
CDR3 DNA: TGTGCCAGCAGTAGCAGGGGCAATCAGCCCCAGCATTTT

clone size: .
V gene: TRBV12-3/TRBV12-4
D gene: TRBD1
J gene: TRBJ1-1
CDR3 protein: CASSTGVDTEAFF
CDR3 DNA: TGTGCCAGCAGTACAGGGGTAGACACTGAAGCTTTCTTT

clone size: .
V gene: TRBV28
D gene: .
J gene: TRBJ2-3
CDR3 protein: CASSPFRKKRGSSTDTQYF
CDR3 DNA: TGTGCCAGCAGTCCATTTCGTAAAAAGAGGGGGTCTAGCACAGATACGCAGTATTTT

clone size: .
V gene: TRBV2
D gene: TRBD1
J gene: TRBJ1-5
CDR3 protein: CASSDKQGYQPQHF
CDR3 DNA: TGTGCCAGCAGTGATAAACAGGGGTATCAGCCCCAGCATTTT

clone size: .
V gene: TRBV18
D gene: TRBD1
J gene: TRBJ1-1
CDR3 protein: CASSLDRVEAFF
CDR3 DNA: TGTGCCAGCTCACTAGACAGGGTTGAAGCTTTCTTT

clone size: .
V gene: TRBV7-9
D gene: .
J gene: TRBJ2-6
CDR3 protein: CASSIRESSGANVLTF
CDR3 DNA: TGTGCCAGCAGCATCAGGGAAAGCTCTGGGGCCAACGTCCTGACTTTC

clone size: .
V gene: TRBV19
D gene: .
J gene: TRBJ1-3
CDR3 protein: CASRGIAASSGNTIYF
CDR3 DNA: TGTGCCAGTCGAGGGATCGCAGCATCCTCTGGAAACACCATATATTTT

clone size: .
V gene: TRBV5-4
D gene: TRBD2
J gene: TRBJ2-4
CDR3 protein: CASSSGGGTRGNIQYF
CDR3 DNA: TGTGCCAGCAGCTCCGGCGGGGGGACTCGGGGAAACATTCAGTACTTC

clone size: .
V gene: TRBV29-1
D gene: TRBD1
J gene: TRBJ2-7
CDR3 protein: CSVGTGGFGEQYF
CDR3 DNA: TGCAGCGTTGGGACAGGGGGTTTTGGCGAGCAGTACTTC

clone size: .
V gene: TRBV24-1
D gene: .
J gene: TRBJ1-2
CDR3 protein: CATSDPGQPYGYTF
CDR3 DNA: TGTGCCACCAGTGACCCCGGACAGCCCTATGGCTACACCTTC

clone size: .
V gene: TRBV21-1
D gene: .
J gene: TRBJ1-4
CDR3 protein: CATPTGRQATNEKLFF
CDR3 DNA: TGTGCCACCCCGACAGGGCGACAGGCAACTAATGAAAAACTGTTTTTT

clone size: .
V gene: TRBV7-3
D gene: TRBD1
J gene: TRBJ1-2
CDR3 protein: CASSDNPGQGAGGYTF
CDR3 DNA: TGTGCCAGCAGCGACAACCCGGGACAGGGGGCCGGTGGCTACACCTTC

clone size: .
V gene: TRBV4-1
D gene: TRBD2
J gene: TRBJ2-1
CDR3 protein: CASSQVSGRGHERYNEQFF
CDR3 DNA: TGCGCCAGCAGCCAGGTTAGCGGGAGGGGTCACGAACGCTACAATGAGCAGTTCTTC

clone size: .
V gene: TRBV20-1
D gene: TRBD1
J gene: TRBJ2-3
CDR3 protein: CSAPQGDTQYF
CDR3 DNA: TGCAGTGCTCCACAGGGGGATACGCAGTATTTT

clone size: .
V gene: TRBV3-1/TRBV3-2
D gene: .
J gene: TRBJ2-3
CDR3 protein: CASSQESDTQYF
CDR3 DNA: TGTGCCAGCAGCCAAGAGTCGGATACGCAGTATTTT

clone size: .
V gene: TRBV9
D gene: TRBD1
J gene: TRBJ2-7
CDR3 protein: CASSVAGTASYEQYF
CDR3 DNA: TGTGCCAGCAGCGTAGCGGGGACAGCCTCCTACGAGCAGTACTTC